This TCR beta chain originates from a study of graft-versus-host responses after intestinal transplantation. At the level of the study: As for transplant type, recipients had multivisceral, liver-intestinal, or isolated intestinal grafts. Study-wide findings and caveats: After transplant, early declines in HvG clones were associated with peak levels of circulating GvH clones.

CDR1 is SGHAT, CDR2 FQDESV, per germline (reference sequence). This CDR3 is 17 amino acids long. The ends were cut back, 3 bases at V and 4 bases at J, with 21 bases in the middle. TCRdb's table, derived via immunoSEQ multiplex PCR, lists solely in-frame clones and lacks some. The data hold some 97,000 clones, with over 75% observed a single time. Details on this clone: The antigen is undetermined.

The receptor was isolated from a human donor who was the organ donor for an intestinal transplant. The chain employs TRBV11-1 and TRBJ1-1; a weak D match, TRBD1 (6 bases). The input for sequencing was unstimulated CD4+ T cells sorted from spleen or lymph node cells, taken before transplant. The CDR3 DNA is TGTGCCAGCAGCTTGGATACTATAACAGGGTTCGGCACTGAAGCTTTCTTT. It encodes CASSLDTITGFGTEAFF.